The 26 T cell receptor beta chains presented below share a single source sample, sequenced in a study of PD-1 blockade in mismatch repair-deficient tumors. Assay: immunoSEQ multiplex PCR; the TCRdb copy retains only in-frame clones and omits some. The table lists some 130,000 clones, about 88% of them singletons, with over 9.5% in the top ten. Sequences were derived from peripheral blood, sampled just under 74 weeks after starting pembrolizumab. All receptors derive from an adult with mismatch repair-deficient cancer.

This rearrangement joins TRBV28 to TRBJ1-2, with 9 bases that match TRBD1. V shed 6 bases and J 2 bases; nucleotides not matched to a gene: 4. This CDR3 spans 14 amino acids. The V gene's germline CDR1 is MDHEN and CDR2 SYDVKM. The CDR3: CASSLGTGNYGYTF. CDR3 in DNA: TGTGCCAGCAGCTTGGGGACAGGGAACTATGGCTACACCTTC.

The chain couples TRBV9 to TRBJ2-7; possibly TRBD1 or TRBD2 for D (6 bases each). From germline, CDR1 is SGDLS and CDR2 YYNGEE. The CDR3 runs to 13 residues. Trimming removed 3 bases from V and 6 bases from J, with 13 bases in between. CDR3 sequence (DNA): TGTGCCAGCAGCGGGACTACAGGGACCGAGCAGTACTTC. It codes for CASSGTTGTEQYF.

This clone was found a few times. CDR3 DNA: TGTGCCAGCAGACCCACCACTAACTATGGCTACACCTTC. Translation gives CASRPTTNYGYTF. This chain connects TRBV25-1 to TRBJ1-2; D remains ambiguous. The CDR3 loop spans 13 amino acids. Germline V lookup: CDR1 MGHDK, CDR2 SYGVNS. The germline V and J ends were trimmed by 6 bases and 0 bases, with 8 bases remaining between them.

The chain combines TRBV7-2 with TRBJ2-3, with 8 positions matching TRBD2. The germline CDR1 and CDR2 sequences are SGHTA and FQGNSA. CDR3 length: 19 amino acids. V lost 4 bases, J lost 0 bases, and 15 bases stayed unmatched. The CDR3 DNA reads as TGTGCCAGCAGCTCCATCGATCCTTGGCGGGAGGACAGCACAGATACGCAGTATTTT. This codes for CASSSIDPWREDSTDTQYF.

The CDR3 DNA reads as TGTGCCTGGAGTCGGTTGGATAGCTCTGGAAACACCATATATTTT. Encoded protein: CAWSRLDSSGNTIYF. V and J are TRBV30 and TRBJ1-3; no reliable D call. The CDR3 has 15 amino acids. Trimming took off 2 bases at V and 0 bases at J, with 11 bases between the two ends. Per germline, CDR1 GTSNPN and CDR2 SVGIG (reference sequence).

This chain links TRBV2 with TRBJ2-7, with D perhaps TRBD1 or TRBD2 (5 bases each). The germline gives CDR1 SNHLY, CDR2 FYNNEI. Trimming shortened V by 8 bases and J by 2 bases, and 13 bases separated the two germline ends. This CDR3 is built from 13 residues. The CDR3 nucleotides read TGTGCCAGCGGAGAGGGGACCACCTACGAGCAGTACTTC. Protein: CASGEGTTYEQYF.

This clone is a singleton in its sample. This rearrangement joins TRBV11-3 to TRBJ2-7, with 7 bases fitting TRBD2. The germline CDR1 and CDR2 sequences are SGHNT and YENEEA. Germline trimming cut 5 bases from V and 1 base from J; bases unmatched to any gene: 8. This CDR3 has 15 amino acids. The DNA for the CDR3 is TGTGCCAGCAGCCATCGACTAGCTCCTTCCTACGAGCAGTACTTC. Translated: CASSHRLAPSYEQYF.

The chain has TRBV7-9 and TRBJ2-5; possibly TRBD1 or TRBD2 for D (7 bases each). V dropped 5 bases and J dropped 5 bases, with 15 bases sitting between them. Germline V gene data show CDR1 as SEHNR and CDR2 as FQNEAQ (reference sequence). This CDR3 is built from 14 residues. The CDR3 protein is CASSQGGVWETQYF. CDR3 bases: TGTGCCAGCAGCCAGGGGGGGGTTTGGGAGACCCAGTACTTC. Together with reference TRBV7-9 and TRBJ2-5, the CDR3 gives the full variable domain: DTGVSQNPRHKITKRGQNVTFRCDPISEHNRLYWYRQTLGQGPEFLTYFQNEAQLEKSRLLSDRFSAERPKGSFSTLEIQRTEQGDSAMYLCASSQGGVWETQYFGPGTRLLVL.

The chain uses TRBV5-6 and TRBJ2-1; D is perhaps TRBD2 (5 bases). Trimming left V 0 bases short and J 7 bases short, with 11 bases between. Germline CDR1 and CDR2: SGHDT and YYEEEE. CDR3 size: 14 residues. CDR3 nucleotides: TGTGCCAGCAGCTTGGTGACTACGGTTAATGAGCAGTTCTTC. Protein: CASSLVTTVNEQFF.

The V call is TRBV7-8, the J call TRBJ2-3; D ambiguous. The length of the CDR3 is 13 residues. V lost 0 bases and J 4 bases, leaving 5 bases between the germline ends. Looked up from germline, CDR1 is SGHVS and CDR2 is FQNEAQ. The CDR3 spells CASSLAAADTQYF. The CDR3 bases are TGTGCCAGCAGCTTAGCGGCAGCAGATACGCAGTATTTT. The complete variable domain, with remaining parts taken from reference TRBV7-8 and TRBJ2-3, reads GAGVSQSPRYKVAKRGQDVALRCDPISGHVSLFWYQQALGQGPEFLTYFQNEAQLDKSGLPSDRFFAERPEGSVSTLKIQRTQQEDSAVYLCASSLAAADTQYFGPGTRLTVL.

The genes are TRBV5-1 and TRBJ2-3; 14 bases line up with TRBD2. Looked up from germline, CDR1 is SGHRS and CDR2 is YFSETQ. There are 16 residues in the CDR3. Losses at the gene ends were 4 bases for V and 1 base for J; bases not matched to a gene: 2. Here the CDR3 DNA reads TGCGCCAGCAGCCAGGGACTAGCGGGGGGCACAGATACGCAGTATTTT. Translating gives CASSQGLAGGTDTQYF.

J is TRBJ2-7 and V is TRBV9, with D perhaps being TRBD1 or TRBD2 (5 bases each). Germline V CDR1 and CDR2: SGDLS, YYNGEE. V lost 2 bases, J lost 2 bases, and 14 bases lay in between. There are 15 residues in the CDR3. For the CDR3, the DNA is TGTGCCAGCAGCGTGCCGTCGGGGACCACCTACGAGCAGTACTTC. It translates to CASSVPSGTTYEQYF.

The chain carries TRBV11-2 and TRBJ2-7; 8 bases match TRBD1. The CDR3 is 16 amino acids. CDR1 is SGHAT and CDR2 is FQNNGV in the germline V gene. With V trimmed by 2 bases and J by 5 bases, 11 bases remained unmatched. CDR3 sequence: CASSLRTGRFSDEQYF. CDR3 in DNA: TGTGCCAGCAGCTTAAGGACAGGGAGGTTTTCTGACGAGCAGTACTTC.

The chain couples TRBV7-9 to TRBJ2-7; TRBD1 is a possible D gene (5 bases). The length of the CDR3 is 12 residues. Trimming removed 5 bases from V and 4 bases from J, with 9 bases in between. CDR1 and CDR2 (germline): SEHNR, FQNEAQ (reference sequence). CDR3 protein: CASSAGIYEQYF. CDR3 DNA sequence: TGTGCCAGCAGCGCAGGGATATACGAGCAGTACTTC.

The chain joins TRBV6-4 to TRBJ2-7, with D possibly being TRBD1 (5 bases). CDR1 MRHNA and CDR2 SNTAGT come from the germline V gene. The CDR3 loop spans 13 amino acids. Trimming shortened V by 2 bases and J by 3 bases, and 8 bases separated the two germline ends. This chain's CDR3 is CASSDLGVYEQYF. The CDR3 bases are TGTGCCAGCAGTGACCTAGGGGTCTACGAGCAGTACTTC.

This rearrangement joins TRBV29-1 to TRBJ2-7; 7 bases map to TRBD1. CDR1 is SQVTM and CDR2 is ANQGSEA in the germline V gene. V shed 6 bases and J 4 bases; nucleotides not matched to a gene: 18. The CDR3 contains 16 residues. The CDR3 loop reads CSVTNLVTGRVYEQYF. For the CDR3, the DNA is TGCAGCGTCACAAACCTGGTGACAGGGCGGGTTTACGAGCAGTACTTC.

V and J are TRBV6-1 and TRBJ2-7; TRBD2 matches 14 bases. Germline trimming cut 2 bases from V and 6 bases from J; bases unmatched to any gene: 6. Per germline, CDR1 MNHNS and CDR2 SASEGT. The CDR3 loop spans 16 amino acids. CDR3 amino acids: CASSELGLAGVAEQYF. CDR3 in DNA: TGTGCCAGCAGTGAATTGGGACTAGCGGGAGTTGCCGAGCAGTACTTC.

CDR3 amino acids: CASSFRGDLYNEQFF. The CDR3 region has the DNA TGTGCCAGCAGTTTTCGGGGGGACCTCTACAATGAGCAGTTCTTC. V usage is TRBV28 and J usage is TRBJ2-1; 7 bases are shared with TRBD2. The trim removed 3 bases at V and 3 bases at J, leaving 5 bases unmatched. Germline V gene sequence: CDR1 MDHEN, CDR2 SYDVKM. This CDR3 contains 15 residues.

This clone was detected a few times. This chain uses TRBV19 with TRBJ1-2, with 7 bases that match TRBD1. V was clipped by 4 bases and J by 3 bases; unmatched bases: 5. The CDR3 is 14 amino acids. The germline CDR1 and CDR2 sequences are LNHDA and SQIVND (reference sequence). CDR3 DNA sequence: TGTGCCAGTAGTACTCACACAGGGGACTATGGCTACACCTTC. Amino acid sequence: CASSTHTGDYGYTF.

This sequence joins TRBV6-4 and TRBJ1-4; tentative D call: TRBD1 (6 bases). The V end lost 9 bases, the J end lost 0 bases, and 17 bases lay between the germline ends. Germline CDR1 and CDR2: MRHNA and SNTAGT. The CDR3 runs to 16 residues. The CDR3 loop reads CASIFCRDTTNEKLFF. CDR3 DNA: TGTGCCAGTATATTCTGCCGGGACACAACTAATGAAAAACTGTTTTTT.

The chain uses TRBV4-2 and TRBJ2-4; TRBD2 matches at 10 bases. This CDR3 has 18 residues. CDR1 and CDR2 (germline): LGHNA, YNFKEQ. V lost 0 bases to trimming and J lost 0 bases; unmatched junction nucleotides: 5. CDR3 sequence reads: CASSQELAGSVAKNIQYF. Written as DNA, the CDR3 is TGTGCCAGCAGCCAAGAACTAGCGGGATCGGTAGCCAAAAACATTCAGTACTTC.

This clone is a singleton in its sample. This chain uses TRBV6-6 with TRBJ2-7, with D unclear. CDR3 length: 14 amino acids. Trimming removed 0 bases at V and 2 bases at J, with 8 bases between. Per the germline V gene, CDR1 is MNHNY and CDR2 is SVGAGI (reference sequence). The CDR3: CASSYSDGPYEQYF. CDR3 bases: TGTGCCAGCAGTTACTCCGACGGACCCTACGAGCAGTACTTC.

CDR3 coding DNA: TGTGCCAGCAGCTTGGAACCCGGAGGAAACTATGGCTACACCTTC. This sequence encodes CASSLEPGGNYGYTF. The V gene is TRBV5-4, the J gene TRBJ1-2; D is ambiguous. Trimming pared 0 bases from V and 2 bases from J, leaving 11 bases between. In germline, CDR1 is SGHNT, CDR2 YYREEE (reference sequence). This CDR3 has 15 amino acids.

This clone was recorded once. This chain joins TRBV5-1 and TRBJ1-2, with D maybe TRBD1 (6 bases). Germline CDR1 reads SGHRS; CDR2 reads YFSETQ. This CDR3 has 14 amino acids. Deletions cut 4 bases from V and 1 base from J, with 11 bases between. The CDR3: CASSPGAGNYGYTF. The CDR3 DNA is TGCGCCAGCAGCCCGGGGGCGGGTAACTATGGCTACACCTTC.

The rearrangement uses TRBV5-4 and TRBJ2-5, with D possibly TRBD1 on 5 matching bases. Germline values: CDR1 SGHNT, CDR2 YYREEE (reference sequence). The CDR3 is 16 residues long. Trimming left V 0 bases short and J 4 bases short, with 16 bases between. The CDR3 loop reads CASSLAGRRGTETQYF. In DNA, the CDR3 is TGTGCCAGCAGCTTGGCCGGCAGAAGGGGCACAGAGACCCAGTACTTC.

The CDR3 protein is CASSLAGTDSYEQYF. CDR3 in DNA: TGTGCCAGCAGCCTAGCCGGGACGGACTCCTACGAGCAGTACTTC. The V and J genes are TRBV9 and TRBJ2-7; either TRBD1 or TRBD2 may fit D (5 bases each). The CDR3 totals 15 residues. Per germline, CDR1 SGDLS and CDR2 YYNGEE. The V end was cut by 4 bases, the J end by 0 bases, with 14 bases between. The full variable domain, rest sourced from reference TRBV9 and TRBJ2-7, is DSGVTQTPKHLITATGQRVTLRCSPRSGDLSVYWYQQSLDQGLQFLIQYYNGEERAKGNILERFSAQQFPDLHSELNLSSLELGDSALYFCASSLAGTDSYEQYFGPGTRLTVT.